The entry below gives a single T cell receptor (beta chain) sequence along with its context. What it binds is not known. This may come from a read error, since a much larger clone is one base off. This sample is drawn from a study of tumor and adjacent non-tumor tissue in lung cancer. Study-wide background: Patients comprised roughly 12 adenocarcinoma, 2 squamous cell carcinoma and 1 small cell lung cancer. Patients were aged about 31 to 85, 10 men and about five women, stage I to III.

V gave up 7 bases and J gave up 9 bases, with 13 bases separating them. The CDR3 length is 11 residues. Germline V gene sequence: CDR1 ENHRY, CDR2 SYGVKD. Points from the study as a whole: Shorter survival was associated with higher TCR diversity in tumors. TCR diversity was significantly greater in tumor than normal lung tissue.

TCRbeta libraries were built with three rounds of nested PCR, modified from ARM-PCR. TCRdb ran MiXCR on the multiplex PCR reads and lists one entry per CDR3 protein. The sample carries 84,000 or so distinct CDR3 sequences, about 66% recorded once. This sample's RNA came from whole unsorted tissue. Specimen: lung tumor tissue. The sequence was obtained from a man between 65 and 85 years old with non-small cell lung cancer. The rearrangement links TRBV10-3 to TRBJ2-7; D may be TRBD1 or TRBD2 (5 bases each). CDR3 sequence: CAINEGDVQYF. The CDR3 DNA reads TGTGCCATCAATGAAGGGGACGTGCAGTACTTC.